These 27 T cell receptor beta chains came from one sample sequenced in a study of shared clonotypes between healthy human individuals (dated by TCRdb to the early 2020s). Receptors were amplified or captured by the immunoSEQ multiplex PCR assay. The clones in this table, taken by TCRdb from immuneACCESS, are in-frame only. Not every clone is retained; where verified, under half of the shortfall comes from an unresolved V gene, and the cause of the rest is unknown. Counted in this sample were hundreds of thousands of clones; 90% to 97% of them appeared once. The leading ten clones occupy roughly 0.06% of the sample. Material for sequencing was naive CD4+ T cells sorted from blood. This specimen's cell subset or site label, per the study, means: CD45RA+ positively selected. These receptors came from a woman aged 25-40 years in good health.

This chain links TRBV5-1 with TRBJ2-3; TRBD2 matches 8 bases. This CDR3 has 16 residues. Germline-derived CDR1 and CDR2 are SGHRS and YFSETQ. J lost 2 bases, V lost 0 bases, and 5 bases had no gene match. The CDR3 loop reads CASSLGLAGFTDTQYF. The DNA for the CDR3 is TGCGCCAGCAGCTTGGGATTAGCGGGATTCACAGATACGCAGTATTTT.

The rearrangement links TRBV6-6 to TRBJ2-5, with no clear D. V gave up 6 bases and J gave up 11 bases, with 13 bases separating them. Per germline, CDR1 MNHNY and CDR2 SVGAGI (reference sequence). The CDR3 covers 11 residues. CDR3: CASRERAAQYF. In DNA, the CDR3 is TGTGCCAGCAGGGAACGCGCGGCGCAGTACTTC.

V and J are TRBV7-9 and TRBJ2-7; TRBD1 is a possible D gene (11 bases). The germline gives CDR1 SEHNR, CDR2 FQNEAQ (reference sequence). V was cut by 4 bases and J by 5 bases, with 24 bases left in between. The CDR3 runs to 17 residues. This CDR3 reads CASSYSGGTGGIDEQYF. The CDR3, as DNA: TGTGCCAGCAGCTATAGCGGGGGGACAGGGGGTATCGACGAGCAGTACTTC.

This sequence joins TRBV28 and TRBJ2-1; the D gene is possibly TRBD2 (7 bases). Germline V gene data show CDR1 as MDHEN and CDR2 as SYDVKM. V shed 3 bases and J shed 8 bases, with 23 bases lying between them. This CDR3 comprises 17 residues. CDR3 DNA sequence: TGTGCCAGCAGTTTCTTTCCCCTTGGGGGGGCGGGGGATGAGCAGTTCTTC. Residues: CASSFFPLGGAGDEQFF.

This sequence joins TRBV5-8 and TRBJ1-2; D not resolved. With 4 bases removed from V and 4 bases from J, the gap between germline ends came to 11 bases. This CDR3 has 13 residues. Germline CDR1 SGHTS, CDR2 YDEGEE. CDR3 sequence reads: CASSPDVSYGYTF. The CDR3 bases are TGTGCCAGCAGCCCCGACGTAAGCTATGGCTACACCTTC.

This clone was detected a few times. The CDR3 loop reads CASSLYTDTQYF. Here the CDR3 DNA reads TGTGCCAGCTCACTATACACAGATACGCAGTATTTT. The J gene is TRBJ2-3, the V gene TRBV18, with unresolved D. The CDR3 is made up of 12 amino acids. Trimming removed 4 bases from V and 2 bases from J, with 4 bases in between. The germline V gene has CDR1 KGHSH and CDR2 LQKENI.

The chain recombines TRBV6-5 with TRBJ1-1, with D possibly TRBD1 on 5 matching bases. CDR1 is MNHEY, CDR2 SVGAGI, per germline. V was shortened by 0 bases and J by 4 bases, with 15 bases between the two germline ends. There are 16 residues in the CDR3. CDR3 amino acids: CASSYSQGQEGTEAFF. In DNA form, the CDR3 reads TGTGCCAGCAGTTACTCTCAGGGCCAGGAGGGCACTGAAGCTTTCTTT.

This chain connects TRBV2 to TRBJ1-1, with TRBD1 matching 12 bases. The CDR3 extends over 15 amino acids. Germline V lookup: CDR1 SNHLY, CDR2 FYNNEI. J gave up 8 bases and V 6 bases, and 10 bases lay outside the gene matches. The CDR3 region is CASRGTGGVIREAFF. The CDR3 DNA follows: TGTGCCAGCAGGGGGACAGGGGGCGTCATAAGAGAAGCTTTCTTT.

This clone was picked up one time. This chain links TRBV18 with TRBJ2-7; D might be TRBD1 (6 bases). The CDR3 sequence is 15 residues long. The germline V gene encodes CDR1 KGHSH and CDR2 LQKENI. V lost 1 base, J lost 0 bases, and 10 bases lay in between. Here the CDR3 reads CASSPRQVNSYEQYF. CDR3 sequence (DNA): TGTGCCAGCTCACCACGACAGGTGAACTCCTACGAGCAGTACTTC.

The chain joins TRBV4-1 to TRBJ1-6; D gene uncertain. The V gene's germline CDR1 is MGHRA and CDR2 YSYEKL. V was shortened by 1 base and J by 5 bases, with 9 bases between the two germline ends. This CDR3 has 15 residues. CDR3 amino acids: CASSQAWINNSPLHF. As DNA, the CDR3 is TGCGCCAGCAGCCAAGCTTGGATCAATAATTCACCCCTCCACTTT.

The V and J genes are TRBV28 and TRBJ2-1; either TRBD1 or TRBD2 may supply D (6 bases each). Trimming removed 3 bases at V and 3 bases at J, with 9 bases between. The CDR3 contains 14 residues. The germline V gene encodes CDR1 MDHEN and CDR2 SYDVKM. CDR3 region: CASSFGGGYNEQFF. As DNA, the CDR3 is TGTGCCAGCAGTTTTGGAGGGGGCTACAATGAGCAGTTCTTC.

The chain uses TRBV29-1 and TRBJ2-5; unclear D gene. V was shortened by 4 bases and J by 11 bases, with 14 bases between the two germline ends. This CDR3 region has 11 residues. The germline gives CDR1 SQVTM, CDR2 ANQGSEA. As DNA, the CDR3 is TGCAGCGTTGCTGGGTCTTTCGGGCAGTACTTC. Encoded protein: CSVAGSFGQYF.

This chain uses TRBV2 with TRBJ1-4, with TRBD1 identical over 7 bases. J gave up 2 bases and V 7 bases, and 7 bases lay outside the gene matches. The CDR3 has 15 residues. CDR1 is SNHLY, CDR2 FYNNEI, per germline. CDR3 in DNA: TGTGCCAGCAATTACGTGACAGGGACTAATGAAAAACTGTTTTTT. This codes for CASNYVTGTNEKLFF.

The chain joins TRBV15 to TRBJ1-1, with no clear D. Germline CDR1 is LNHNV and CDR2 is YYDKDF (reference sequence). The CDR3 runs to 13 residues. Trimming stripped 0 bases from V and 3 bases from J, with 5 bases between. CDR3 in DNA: TGTGCCACCAGCAGAGACCGGGACACTGAAGCTTTCTTT. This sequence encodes CATSRDRDTEAFF. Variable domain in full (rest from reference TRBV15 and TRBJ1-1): DAMVIQNPRYQVTQFGKPVTLSCSQTLNHNVMYWYQQKSSQAPKLLFHYYDKDFNNEADTPDNFQSRRPNTSFCFLDIRSPGLGDTAMYLCATSRDRDTEAFFGQGTRLTVV.

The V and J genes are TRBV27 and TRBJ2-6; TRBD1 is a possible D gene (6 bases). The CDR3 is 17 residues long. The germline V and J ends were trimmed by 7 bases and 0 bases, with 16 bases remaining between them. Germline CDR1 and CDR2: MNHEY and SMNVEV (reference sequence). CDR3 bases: TGTGCCAGCAACACAGGGCCAGCTAACTCTGGGGCCAACGTCCTGACTTTC. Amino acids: CASNTGPANSGANVLTF. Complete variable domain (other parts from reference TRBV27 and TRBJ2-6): EAQVTQNPRYLITVTGKKLTVTCSQNMNHEYMSWYRQDPGLGLRQIYYSMNVEVTDKGDVPEGYKVSRKEKRNFPLILESPSPNQTSLYFCASNTGPANSGANVLTFGAGSRLTVL.

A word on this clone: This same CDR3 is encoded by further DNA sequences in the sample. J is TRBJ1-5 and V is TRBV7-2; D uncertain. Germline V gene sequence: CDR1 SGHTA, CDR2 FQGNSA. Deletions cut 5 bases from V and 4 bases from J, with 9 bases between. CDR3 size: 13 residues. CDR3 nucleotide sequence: TGTGCCAGCAGCATCGATTCGAATCAGCCCCAGCATTTT. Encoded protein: CASSIDSNQPQHF.

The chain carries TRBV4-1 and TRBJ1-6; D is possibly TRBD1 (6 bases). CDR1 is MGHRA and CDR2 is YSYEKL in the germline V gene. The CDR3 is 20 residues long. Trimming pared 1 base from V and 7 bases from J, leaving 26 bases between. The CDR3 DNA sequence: TGCGCCAGCAGCCAAGGACGGGATCTCTATCGGGGGCAGAACAATTCACCCCTCCACTTT. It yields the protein CASSQGRDLYRGQNNSPLHF.

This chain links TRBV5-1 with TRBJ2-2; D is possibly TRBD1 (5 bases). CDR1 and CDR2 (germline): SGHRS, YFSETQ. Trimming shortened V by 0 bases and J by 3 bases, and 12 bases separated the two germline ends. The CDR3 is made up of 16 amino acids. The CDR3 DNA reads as TGCGCCAGCAGCTTGGCCTCGGCCAGGGACACCGGGGAGCTGTTTTTT. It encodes CASSLASARDTGELFF.

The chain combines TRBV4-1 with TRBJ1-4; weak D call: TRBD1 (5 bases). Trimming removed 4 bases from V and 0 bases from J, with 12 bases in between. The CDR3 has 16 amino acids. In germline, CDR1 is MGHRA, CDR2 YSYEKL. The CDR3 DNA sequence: TGCGCCAGCAGCCCCCGCCCAGGGCCAACTAATGAAAAACTGTTTTTT. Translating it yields CASSPRPGPTNEKLFF.

CDR3 amino acids: CAIRAGVDTQYF. As DNA, the CDR3 is TGTGCCATCCGCGCGGGAGTGGATACGCAGTATTTT. The chain has TRBV10-3 and TRBJ2-3; 7 bases agree with TRBD2. J lost 6 bases, V lost 8 bases, and 5 bases had no gene match. This CDR3 spans 12 amino acids. CDR1 and CDR2 from the germline V gene are ENHRY and SYGVKD.

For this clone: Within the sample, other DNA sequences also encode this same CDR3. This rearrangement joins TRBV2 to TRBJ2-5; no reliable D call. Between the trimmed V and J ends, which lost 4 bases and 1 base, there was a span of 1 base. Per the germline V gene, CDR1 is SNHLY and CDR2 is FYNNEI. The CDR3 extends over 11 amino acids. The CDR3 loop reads CASSAQETQYF. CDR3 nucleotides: TGTGCCAGCAGTGCCCAAGAGACCCAGTACTTC.

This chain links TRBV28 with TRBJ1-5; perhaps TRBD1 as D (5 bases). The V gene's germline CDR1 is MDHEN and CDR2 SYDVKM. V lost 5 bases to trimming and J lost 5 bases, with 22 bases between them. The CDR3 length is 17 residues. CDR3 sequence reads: CASSPHIGPGGDQPQHF. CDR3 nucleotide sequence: TGTGCCAGCAGTCCGCACATCGGGCCGGGGGGGGATCAGCCCCAGCATTTT.

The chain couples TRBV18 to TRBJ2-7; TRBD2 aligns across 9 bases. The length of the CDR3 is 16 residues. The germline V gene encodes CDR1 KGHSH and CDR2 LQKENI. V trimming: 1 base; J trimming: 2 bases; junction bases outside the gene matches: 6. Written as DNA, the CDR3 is TGTGCCAGCTCACCACGTGGTTCTAGCGGGACCTACGAGCAGTACTTC. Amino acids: CASSPRGSSGTYEQYF.

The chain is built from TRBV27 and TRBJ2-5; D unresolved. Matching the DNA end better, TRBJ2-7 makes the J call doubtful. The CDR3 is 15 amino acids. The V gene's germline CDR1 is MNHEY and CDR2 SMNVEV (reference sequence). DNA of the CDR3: TGTGCCAGCAGTACGACAATCCTACCTACCTACGAGCAGTACTTC. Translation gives CASSTTILPTYEQYF.

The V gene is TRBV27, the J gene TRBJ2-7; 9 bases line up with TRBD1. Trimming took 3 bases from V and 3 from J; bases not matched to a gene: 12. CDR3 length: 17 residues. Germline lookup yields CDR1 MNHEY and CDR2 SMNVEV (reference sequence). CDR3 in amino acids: CASSFYPGTGTGYEQYF. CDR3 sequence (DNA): TGTGCCAGCAGTTTCTACCCCGGGACAGGGACCGGCTACGAGCAGTACTTC.

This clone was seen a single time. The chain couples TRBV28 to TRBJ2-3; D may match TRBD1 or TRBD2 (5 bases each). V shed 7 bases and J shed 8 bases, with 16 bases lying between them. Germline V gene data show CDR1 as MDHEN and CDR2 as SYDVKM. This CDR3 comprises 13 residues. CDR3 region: CASIRGVGSTQYF. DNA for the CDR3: TGTGCCAGCATTCGAGGGGTGGGGAGTACGCAGTATTTT.

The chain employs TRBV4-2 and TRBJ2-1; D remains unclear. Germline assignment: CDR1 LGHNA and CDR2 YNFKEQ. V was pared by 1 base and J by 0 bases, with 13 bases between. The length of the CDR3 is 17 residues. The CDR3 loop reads CASSQGGLSVSYNEQFF. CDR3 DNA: TGTGCCAGCAGCCAAGGAGGCCTATCGGTCTCCTACAATGAGCAGTTCTTC.